These 29 T cell receptor beta chains originate from one sample sequenced in a study of blood T cell repertoires in COVID-19. Assay: immunoSEQ multiplex PCR; the TCRdb copy retains only in-frame clones and omits some. The table includes roughly 120,000 clones, just under 90% detected once. The sample was peripheral blood. The receptors were sampled from a woman aged 45-65 years with acute or convalescent COVID-19.

This chain links TRBV7-3 with TRBJ2-1, with TRBD1 matching over 7 bases. Germline V lookup: CDR1 SGHTA, CDR2 FQGTGA. The V gene end was trimmed by 3 bases and the J gene end by 6 bases; junction bases not matched to a gene: 2. This CDR3 comprises 13 residues. This CDR3 reads CASSFDRANEQFF. In nucleotides, the CDR3 is TGTGCCAGCAGCTTTGACAGGGCCAATGAGCAGTTCTTC.

This chain uses TRBV10-3 with TRBJ1-2, with D tentatively TRBD1 (6 bases). Trimming shortened V by 3 bases and J by 3 bases, and 11 bases separated the two germline ends. Germline CDR1 and CDR2: ENHRY and SYGVKD. The CDR3 is 14 amino acids. This CDR3 is CAISESGTYYGYTF. In DNA, the CDR3 is TGTGCCATCAGTGAAAGTGGGACATACTATGGCTACACCTTC.

J is TRBJ2-7 and V is TRBV18, with TRBD2 matching over 8 bases. V lost 0 bases, J lost 3 bases, and 1 base stayed unmatched. This CDR3 region has 14 residues. Per germline, CDR1 KGHSH and CDR2 LQKENI. CDR3 in DNA: TGTGCCAGCTCACCACCGGGACTAGTCTACGAGCAGTACTTC. Translating it yields CASSPPGLVYEQYF.

This chain links TRBV11-1 with TRBJ2-7, with a tentative D call TRBD1 (6 bases). The CDR3 spans 12 residues. Germline V gene data show CDR1 as SGHAT and CDR2 as FQDESV (reference sequence). Trimming took off 5 bases at V and 4 bases at J, with 9 bases between the two ends. CDR3 residues: CASSLQGYEQYF. CDR3 in DNA: TGTGCCAGCAGCCTACAGGGTTACGAGCAGTACTTC.

The chain uses TRBV10-1 and TRBJ2-3; D possibly corresponds to TRBD1 (6 bases). The CDR3 length is 12 residues. Germline CDR1 reads WNHNN; CDR2 reads SYGVQD (reference sequence). The germline V and J ends were trimmed by 6 bases and 7 bases, with 11 bases remaining between them. The CDR3 coding sequence is TGCGCCAGCAGCCTGAGGGGGAATACGCAGTATTTT. Translation: CASSLRGNTQYF.

This chain joins TRBV5-1 and TRBJ2-5, with TRBD2 matching over 11 bases. Germline CDR1 reads SGHRS; CDR2 reads YFSETQ. Losses at the gene ends were 0 bases for V and 4 bases for J; bases not matched to a gene: 2. The length of the CDR3 is 15 residues. The CDR3, as DNA: TGCGCCAGCAGCTTGGTCGGGACTAGCGGAGAGACCCAGTACTTC. It specifies CASSLVGTSGETQYF.

This sequence joins TRBV25-1 and TRBJ1-4; D gene unclear. With 3 bases removed from V and 3 bases from J, the gap between germline ends came to 5 bases. The CDR3 extends over 13 amino acids. The germline gives CDR1 MGHDK, CDR2 SYGVNS. CDR3 in DNA: TGTGCCAGCAGTGACGGGGCTAATGAAAAACTGTTTTTT. Its translation: CASSDGANEKLFF.

The genes are TRBV12-5 and TRBJ1-5, with D perhaps matching TRBD1 (6 bases). This CDR3 contains 13 residues. V shed 3 bases and J shed 9 bases, with 12 bases lying between them. Germline CDR1 and CDR2: LGHNT and FRNRAP. The CDR3 is CASGLQGFGPQHF. DNA for the CDR3: TGTGCTAGTGGTTTACAGGGCTTTGGGCCCCAGCATTTT.

This clone was seen only once. The V gene is TRBV28, the J gene TRBJ1-2, with 9 bases fitting TRBD1. CDR3 size: 13 residues. Germline V CDR1 and CDR2: MDHEN, SYDVKM. J lost 7 bases, V lost 7 bases, and 7 bases had no gene match. The CDR3 nucleotides are TGTGCCAGCACCATACAGGGGGCGGGTGGCTACACCTTC. It encodes CASTIQGAGGYTF.

This chain connects TRBV19 to TRBJ2-1; weak D call: TRBD1 (6 bases). This CDR3 has 15 residues. The V and J ends lost 3 bases and 7 bases respectively, with 16 bases between them. CDR1 LNHDA and CDR2 SQIVND come from the germline V gene (reference sequence). The CDR3 DNA follows: TGTGCCAGTAGTATGGGTGCAGGGGCCGGTAATGAGCAGTTCTTC. The encoded protein is CASSMGAGAGNEQFF.

This clone has just one count. One end of the junction fails to match germline, which may point to a read error. This chain joins TRBV9 and TRBJ2-3, with TRBD2 matching 9 bases. Germline-derived CDR1 and CDR2 are SGDLS and YYNGEE. The CDR3 runs 16 residues. This CDR3 reads CARGGGGRGPTDTQYF. In DNA, the CDR3 is TGCGCCCGCGGGGGGGGCGGCCGAGGCCCCACAGATACGCAGTATTTT.

This chain uses TRBV5-6 with TRBJ1-2, with 8 nucleotides matching TRBD1. J lost 4 bases, V lost 4 bases, and 6 bases had no gene match. CDR1 SGHDT and CDR2 YYEEEE come from the germline V gene. The CDR3 sequence is 14 residues long. The CDR3 DNA follows: TGTGCCAGCAGCCGCGACAGGGGTGGCTATGGCTACACCTTC. Translated: CASSRDRGGYGYTF.

The CDR3 spells CASSSGTLESSYNSPLHF. In DNA form, the CDR3 reads TGTGCCAGCAGTTCCGGGACACTCGAGAGCTCCTATAATTCACCCCTCCACTTT. The chain couples TRBV27 to TRBJ1-6; TRBD1 might be the D (6 bases). V lost 4 bases and J lost 0, with 16 bases in between. Germline V gene lookup returns CDR1 MNHEY and CDR2 SMNVEV (reference sequence). The CDR3 contains 18 residues.

This chain joins TRBV5-4 and TRBJ2-3; TRBD2 agrees at 7 bases. Germline trimming cut 1 base from V and 0 bases from J; bases unmatched to any gene: 8. This CDR3 has 17 amino acids. Germline V gene data show CDR1 as SGHNT and CDR2 as YYREEE (reference sequence). In DNA, the CDR3 is TGTGCCAGCAGCTTGTCAACTACTAGCGCGAGCACAGATACGCAGTATTTT. Its protein is CASSLSTTSASTDTQYF.

This chain joins TRBV6-5 and TRBJ1-5; D is uncertain. The germline V gene encodes CDR1 MNHEY and CDR2 SVGAGI. V lost 0 bases and J 6 bases, leaving 12 bases between the germline ends. The CDR3 is made up of 15 amino acids. CDR3: CASSYSNGYGQPQHF. DNA for the CDR3: TGTGCCAGCAGTTACTCGAACGGGTACGGTCAGCCCCAGCATTTT.

The gene calls are TRBV6-2 or TRBV6-3 and TRBJ2-1, with 9 nucleotides matching TRBD1. This CDR3 spans 14 amino acids. CDR1 and CDR2 (germline): MNHEY, SVGEGT. The J segment lost 7 bases and the V segment lost 2 bases, leaving 3 bases of the junction unmatched. The CDR3 reads CASSYPQGANEQFF. The CDR3 DNA sequence: TGTGCCAGCAGTTACCCACAGGGGGCAAATGAGCAGTTCTTC.

J is TRBJ1-2 and V is TRBV21-1; TRBD1 reflects the table's D call only, with no check against the DNA. TRBV21-1 is tagged as a pseudogene. The CDR3 has 14 residues. CDR3: CASSNRDINYGYTF. The CDR3 DNA is TGTGCCAGCAGCAATAGGGACATCAACTATGGCTACACCTTC.

The chain recombines TRBV6-1 with TRBJ2-3; possibly TRBD2 for D (6 bases). V lost 3 bases and J 5 bases, leaving 21 bases between the germline ends. CDR1 and CDR2 (germline): MNHNS, SASEGT. The CDR3 spans 17 residues. CDR3 sequence (DNA): TGTGCCAGCAGTGAGGCGAACGGGAGATTCCGGGGAGATACGCAGTATTTT. This sequence encodes CASSEANGRFRGDTQYF.

The V gene is TRBV6-6, the J gene TRBJ1-6, with a possible D match to TRBD1 (5 bases). The CDR3 is 15 amino acids. Germline CDR1 MNHNY, CDR2 SVGAGI (reference sequence). V lost 6 bases, J lost 3 bases, and 12 bases lay in between. This chain's CDR3 is CASRSTVYYNSPLHF. CDR3 DNA: TGTGCCAGCAGATCGACAGTTTACTATAATTCACCCCTCCACTTT.

This sequence joins TRBV11-2 and TRBJ1-4; TRBD1 is a possible D gene (6 bases). The V end was cut by 5 bases, the J end by 7 bases, with 20 bases between. This CDR3 has 16 amino acids. CDR1 is SGHAT, CDR2 FQNNGV, per germline. As DNA, the CDR3 is TGTGCCAGCAGCCAAGGGGGTCGGAAAAGCGGTGAAAAACTGTTTTTT. This translates into CASSQGGRKSGEKLFF.

This clone was counted a single time. The gene calls are TRBV6-1 and TRBJ2-1, with D possibly TRBD1 on 5 matching bases. Trimming took 2 bases from V and 0 from J, leaving 8 bases between them. CDR3 length: 15 amino acids. Germline lookup yields CDR1 MNHNS and CDR2 SASEGT. The CDR3 protein is CASSEQGISYNEQFF. Here the CDR3 DNA reads TGTGCCAGCAGTGAACAGGGTATCTCCTACAATGAGCAGTTCTTC.

This clone was detected only a few times. The chain uses TRBV30 and TRBJ1-3; D is ambiguous. The CDR3 totals 12 residues. From germline, CDR1 is GTSNPN and CDR2 SVGIG (reference sequence). Deletions cut 2 bases from V and 9 bases from J, with 11 bases between. For the CDR3, the DNA is TGTGCCTGGAGTCCCGTGTCCCTCACCATATATTTT. It translates to CAWSPVSLTIYF.

The CDR3 is CALEGGSYTF. In DNA, the CDR3 is TGTGCCCTTGAGGGTGGTTCTTACACCTTC. This rearrangement joins TRBV7-9 to TRBJ1-2, with D hard to call. This CDR3 region has 10 residues. Trimming took 11 bases from V and 11 from J, leaving 15 bases between them. From germline, CDR1 is SEHNR and CDR2 FQNEAQ (reference sequence).

The chain's CDR3 is CASSLGQGNRGSYEQYF. The CDR3 DNA follows: TGCGCCAGCAGCTTGGGACAGGGCAATAGAGGGTCCTACGAGCAGTACTTC. The V and J genes are TRBV5-1 and TRBJ2-7; TRBD1 matches at 7 bases. The V gene's germline CDR1 is SGHRS and CDR2 YFSETQ. The J segment lost 1 base and the V segment lost 0 bases, leaving 10 bases of the junction unmatched. The CDR3 length is 17 residues.

The CDR3 region is CASSLGGGTEAFF. Written as DNA, the CDR3 is TGTGCCAGCAGCTTAGGGGGAGGCACTGAAGCTTTCTTT. V is TRBV7-3 and J is TRBJ1-1, with D possibly being TRBD1 (5 bases). The V and J ends lost 2 bases and 4 bases respectively, with 8 bases between them. The germline CDR1 and CDR2 sequences are SGHTA and FQGTGA. This CDR3 region has 13 residues.

This sequence joins TRBV6-4 and TRBJ2-2; 8 bases align to TRBD1. This CDR3 contains 14 residues. The junction had 4 bases not matched to a gene; V was cut back by 4 bases and J by 6 bases. Germline V CDR1 and CDR2: MRHNA, SNTAGT. CDR3: CASSATGAAGELFF. CDR3 coding DNA: TGTGCCAGCAGTGCGACAGGGGCAGCCGGGGAGCTGTTTTTT.

The chain joins TRBV6-2 or TRBV6-3 to TRBJ2-6; weak D call: TRBD2 (5 bases). This CDR3 has 16 residues. The V end was cut by 2 bases, the J end by 1 base, with 9 bases between. The V gene's germline CDR1 is MNHEY and CDR2 SVGEGT. CDR3 loop: CASSYNLASGANVLTF. The CDR3 coding sequence is TGTGCCAGCAGTTACAATCTAGCTTCTGGGGCCAACGTCCTGACTTTC.

CDR3 region: CAWSALSQETQYF. As DNA, the CDR3 is TGTGCCTGGAGTGCCCTATCGCAAGAGACCCAGTACTTC. The chain recombines TRBV30 with TRBJ2-5, with no clear D. Germline V lookup: CDR1 GTSNPN, CDR2 SVGIG (reference sequence). The germline V and J ends were trimmed by 1 base and 2 bases, with 8 bases remaining between them. The CDR3 consists of 13 residues.

This clone showed up just a few times. Within the sample, other DNA sequences also encode this same CDR3. The chain carries TRBV5-1 and TRBJ2-7, with TRBD1 matching over 8 bases. V lost 4 bases and J lost 1; bases outside the gene matches: 4. Germline V gene sequence: CDR1 SGHRS, CDR2 YFSETQ. The CDR3 runs 14 residues. The CDR3 sequence is CASSTRQGSYEQYF. In nucleotides, the CDR3 is TGCGCCAGCAGCACAAGACAGGGGTCCTACGAGCAGTACTTC.